Listed here are 14 T cell receptor beta chains from one sample, sequenced in a study of cytomegalovirus exposure and HLA in healthy donors (dated by TCRdb to 2016 to 2017). Libraries were constructed by the immunoSEQ multiplex PCR assay. TCRdb retrieved this table from immuneACCESS and kept in-frame rearrangements only. Not all clones are present; in checked studies, unresolved V genes account for under half, and no reason is known for the remainder. For this sample the table gives 120,000 or so clones, of which about 88% were detected only once. The top ten constitute approximately 1.1% of the sample. The source material was PBMCs. These receptors came from a woman aged 18-30 years in good health and CMV-seronegative.

The chain links TRBV11-2 to TRBJ1-2, with D perhaps matching TRBD1 (5 bases). The CDR3 totals 13 residues. Looked up from germline, CDR1 is SGHAT and CDR2 is FQNNGV. Trimming left V 2 bases short and J 8 bases short, with 12 bases between. CDR3 amino acids: CASSLQGSEGYTF. The CDR3 bases are TGTGCCAGCAGCTTACAGGGAAGCGAGGGCTACACCTTC.

CDR3 sequence reads: CASGRDRGSNEQFF. The CDR3 DNA sequence: TGTGCCAGCGGCCGGGACAGGGGATCCAATGAGCAGTTCTTC. J is TRBJ2-1 and V is TRBV7-6, with 10 bases that match TRBD1. The CDR3 spans 14 residues. Losses at the gene ends were 8 bases for V and 6 bases for J; bases not matched to a gene: 7. Germline lookup yields CDR1 SGHVS and CDR2 FNYEAQ.

The chain carries TRBV6-5 and TRBJ1-3; D uncertain. The CDR3 has 11 amino acids. The V gene's germline CDR1 is MNHEY and CDR2 SVGAGI. V was trimmed by 8 bases and J by 2 bases, leaving 4 bases between them. CDR3 DNA: TGTGCCAGCCTTGCTGGAAACACCATATATTTT. It specifies CASLAGNTIYF.

The chain couples TRBV4-3 to TRBJ2-1; 10 bases fit TRBD2. CDR1 and CDR2 (germline): LGHNA, YSLEER. Trimming at V came to 1 base and at J to 8 bases, leaving 14 bases not matched to a gene. CDR3 size: 18 residues. The CDR3 spells CASSQGPLAGDKGDEQFF. The DNA of the CDR3 is TGCGCCAGCAGCCAAGGGCCGCTAGCGGGAGACAAGGGCGATGAGCAGTTCTTC.

The chain carries TRBV19 and TRBJ1-5; D remains unclear. From germline, CDR1 is LNHDA and CDR2 SQIVND (reference sequence). CDR3 length: 15 amino acids. The germline V and J ends were trimmed by 0 bases and 7 bases, with 13 bases remaining between them. CDR3 loop: CASSIDREGTQPQHF. Written as DNA, the CDR3 is TGTGCCAGTAGTATAGATCGGGAGGGTACGCAGCCCCAGCATTTT.

V gene TRBV18 combines with J gene TRBJ1-4; 7 nucleotides agree with TRBD1. Germline V gene lookup returns CDR1 KGHSH and CDR2 LQKENI. The V and J ends lost 6 bases and 5 bases, in that order; junction bases with no gene match: 9. The CDR3 sequence is 15 residues long. The CDR3 nucleotides are TGTGCCAGCTCTAGCCTCGGGACAGAAAATGAAAAACTGTTTTTT. As protein: CASSSLGTENEKLFF. The whole variable domain, filled in from reference TRBV18 and TRBJ1-4, reads NAGVMQNPRHLVRRRGQEARLRCSPMKGHSHVYWYRQLPEEGLKFMVYLQKENIIDESGMPKERFSAEFPKEGPSILRIQQVVRGDSAAYFCASSSLGTENEKLFFGSGTQLSVL.

This CDR3 reads CAWAEGTGPEQYF. In DNA form, the CDR3 reads TGTGCCTGGGCCGAGGGGACAGGTCCCGAGCAGTACTTC. The V gene is TRBV30, the J gene TRBJ2-7; TRBD1 matches at 8 bases. Per the germline V gene, CDR1 is GTSNPN and CDR2 is SVGIG (reference sequence). CDR3 length equals 13 residues. V dropped 5 bases and J dropped 6; count of bases not matched to a gene: 9.

This clone was detected a few times. The chain combines TRBV19 with TRBJ1-5; 7 nucleotides align to TRBD1. Germline V gives CDR1 LNHDA, CDR2 SQIVND (reference sequence). The CDR3 has 12 residues. The V segment lost 10 bases and the J segment 4 bases; nucleotides outside the gene matches: 4. For the CDR3, the DNA is TGTGCCATTCCGGGACAGAATCAGCCCCAGCATTTT. This translates into CAIPGQNQPQHF.

The V gene is TRBV6-1, the J gene TRBJ2-7; the match to TRBD1 covers 7 bases. The V and J ends lost 4 bases and 6 bases, in that order; junction bases with no gene match: 9. This CDR3 is 14 amino acids long. Germline CDR1 MNHNS, CDR2 SASEGT. Here the CDR3 reads CASSVIGTAGEQYV. CDR3 coding DNA: TGTGCCAGCAGTGTAATCGGGACAGCCGGCGAGCAGTACGTC.

This clone was counted a few times. The chain recombines TRBV7-2 with TRBJ2-1; 11 bases fit TRBD2. This CDR3 has 18 residues. Looked up from germline, CDR1 is SGHTA and CDR2 is FQGNSA. Germline trimming cut 1 base from V and 3 bases from J; bases unmatched to any gene: 8. The CDR3 nucleotides read TGTGCCAGCAGCTTAGAGGGAACTAGCGGGAGATTCTACAATGAGCAGTTCTTC. Translating gives CASSLEGTSGRFYNEQFF.

V and J are TRBV6-1 and TRBJ2-7, with D uncertain. The length of the CDR3 is 12 residues. V was clipped by 6 bases and J by 0 bases, with 6 bases between them. Per the germline V gene, CDR1 is MNHNS and CDR2 is SASEGT. This chain's CDR3 is CASRGTSYEQYF. The CDR3 coding sequence is TGTGCCAGCAGGGGCACCTCCTACGAGCAGTACTTC.

The rearrangement uses TRBV2 and TRBJ1-2; D is unresolved. The CDR3 sequence is 12 residues long. Per the germline V gene, CDR1 is SNHLY and CDR2 is FYNNEI. This CDR3 reads CATVGANYGYTF. The CDR3 DNA is TGTGCTACGGTCGGAGCTAACTATGGCTACACCTTC. The variable domain in full, with the rest retrieved from reference TRBV2 and TRBJ1-2, is EPEVTQTPSHQVTQMGQEVILRCVPISNHLYFYWYRQILGQKVEFLVSFYNNEISEKSEIFDDQFSVERPDGSNFTLKIRSTKLEDSAMYFCATVGANYGYTFGSGTRLTVV.

This chain uses TRBV11-2 with TRBJ2-2; D possibly corresponds to TRBD2 (6 bases). This CDR3 is 12 amino acids long. The V gene lost 4 bases and the J gene lost 6 bases, with 6 bases spanning the gap. The V gene's germline CDR1 is SGHAT and CDR2 FQNNGV. The CDR3 here is CASSWGAGELFF. CDR3 nucleotides: TGTGCCAGCAGCTGGGGGGCCGGGGAGCTGTTTTTT. Full variable domain (outside the CDR3, taken from reference TRBV11-2 and TRBJ2-2): EAGVAQSPRYKIIEKRQSVAFWCNPISGHATLYWYQQILGQGPKLLIQFQNNGVVDDSQLPKDRFSAERLKGVDSTLKIQPAKLEDSAVYLCASSWGAGELFFGEGSRLTVL.

The rearrangement links TRBV28 to TRBJ2-2; TRBD1 agrees at 9 bases. CDR1 is MDHEN, CDR2 SYDVKM, per germline. V was pared by 3 bases and J by 7 bases, with 6 bases of the junction left unmatched. This CDR3 is 15 amino acids long. As DNA, the CDR3 is TGTGCCAGCAGTTTCGGGACAGGGCTTGTCGGGGAGCTGTTTTTT. It translates to CASSFGTGLVGELFF.